This TCR beta chain was recovered during a study of T cells in Graves' hyperthyroidism and ophthalmopathy (dated by TCRdb to 2018 to 2020). Background on the whole study: Peripheral blood was collected at initial diagnosis, before any treatment. According to the paper, TCR Vbeta CDR3 sequencing was carried out on around 140 peripheral blood samples, which came from more than 40 ophthalmopathy, around 75 hyperthyroidism and around 17 progressor patients. A discovery cohort of roughly 96 patients, fewer than 50 with Graves' ophthalmopathy and fewer than 65 with stable Graves' hyperthyroidism, was used to find distinguishing TCR V-J signatures. Prospective prediction of ophthalmopathy was tested in an independent validation cohort of fewer than 20 hyperthyroidism patients and around 16 patients who later progressed to ophthalmopathy. In several Graves' hyperthyroidism patients, the study also compared T-cell repertoires from thyroid tissue with T-cell repertoires from blood. After blood sampling, hyperthyroidism patients were treated with methimazole at a starting dose of 30 mg daily, and ophthalmopathy patients were treated with high-dose intravenous methylprednisolone. The 85 to 100 discovery patients were divided at random into training and test sets in a 7:3 ratio. Study-wide findings and limitations: During validation, the model predicted progression to ophthalmopathy a median of approximately 7 months ahead of onset, with around 71% sensitivity and less than 85% specificity. Most expanded thyroid clonotypes (frequency above 0.001) were also detected in blood, suggesting blood repertoires may reflect thyroid immune responses. Sample size was not statistically predetermined, and investigators were not blinded to group allocation. Ophthalmopathy was separated from stable hyperthyroidism by a 13 V-J signature model, with 87.88% sensitivity and approximately 81% specificity obtained in cross-validation and 80%/75% obtained in testing.

With regard to this clonotype: The antigen it recognizes is unknown. No base qualities exist here, and no much larger clone lies one base off it.

The CDR3 sequence holds 15 residues, the cysteine and phenylalanine included. Solely the CDR3 DNA is kept, with 45 bases framed from the first base. Relative to germline, V is missing 7 bases and J is missing 2 bases, with 6 bases of the junction outside any gene match. CDR1 and CDR2 are read off the germline V gene as MNHNS and SASEGT. Ophthalmopathy patients had moderately to severely active disease, with a Clinical Activity Score of 3 or more, a NOSPECS grade of 4 or more, and a disease duration of less than 3 months. Any patient with an uncontrolled infection, another autoimmune disease, pregnancy or lactation was excluded. Diagnoses were established on the basis of clinical symptoms, serum thyroxine and TRAb, thyroid ultrasound, and orbital computed tomography. Ficoll-Paque density gradient centrifugation was used to isolate PBMCs from about 9 ml of fresh peripheral blood. Total RNA was extracted with Trizol reagent, and quality was checked on an Agilent 2100 Bioanalyzer.

The TCR beta CDR3 regions were amplified from the RNA transcripts. The first round of RT-PCR for the TCR CDR3 was performed with the HTBI primer set and the Qiagen OneStep RT-PCR kit. A second multiplex PCR round built the libraries, followed by size selection and purification. Sequencing of the libraries was done on an Illumina HiSeq2000 using paired-end 100 bp reads. Under the source paper's analysis protocol: SOAPnuke was used to process the raw data, removing reads that contained adapters or uncalled bases, had a mean Phred below 15, or lacked an exact match to the constant primer or identifier. High-quality paired reads were merged using COPE v1.2.5, and each unique nucleotide sequence was defined as a clonotype. Clonotypes were aligned to IMGT TRBV, TRBD and TRBJ reference segments using MiTCR v1.1. Only V-J combinations with frequency above 0.0001, covering 99% to 99.2% of repertoires, were analysed. A TCS score was defined as the ratio between F50 (clonal expansion) and ExV (chaos), using BLOSUM62-based TCRdist between CDR3 peptides within each V-J. Welch's t-statistics and random forest reduced around 550 V-J features to around 14, which were used in a naive Bayes classifier (R e1071). TCRdb ran its own pipeline on the public reads, namely fastp trimming at Q25 and MiXCR clone calling, and kept in-frame beta chains. All rows with the same CDR3 protein become a single entry with the most common DNA and genes. These V and J calls rely on TCRdb rather than the paper's analysis. Recorded for this sample are around 300,000 distinct CDR3 sequences; approximately 21% of them occurred a single time. Over 55% of the sample goes to the ten largest clones.

The clonotype was recovered from a man aged 25-40 years with Graves' ophthalmopathy. The chain links TRBV6-1 with TRBJ1-5; TRBD1 aligns with 9 central bases. The sample comprised blood. CDR3 sequence: CASNKQGAGNQPQHF. The nucleotides read TGTGCCAGCAACAAACAGGGGGCGGGCAATCAGCCCCAGCATTTT.